The 25 T cell receptor beta chains below all came from one sample that was sequenced in a study of blood T cell repertoires in COVID-19. Here immunoSEQ multiplex PCR was the method, and the copy in TCRdb shows in-frame clones only, minus some. Of over 100,000 clones listed, around 86% are singletons. Sequenced material: peripheral blood. The receptors stem from a woman in her 70s with COVID-19, enrolled during active disease.

CDR3 sequence reads: CASSLSGRYEQYF. DNA of the CDR3: TGCGCCAGCAGCCTGTCAGGGCGGTACGAGCAGTACTTC. This rearrangement joins TRBV5-1 to TRBJ2-7, with a possible D match to TRBD1 (5 bases). Germline lookup yields CDR1 SGHRS and CDR2 YFSETQ. V lost 4 bases and J lost 4, with 12 bases in between. The CDR3 is 13 residues long.

This clone was seen a few times. The chain has TRBV3-1 (or the pseudogene TRBV3-2) and TRBJ2-1; 10 nucleotides match TRBD2. CDR3 length equals 16 residues. CDR1 and CDR2 from the germline V gene are LGHDT and YNNKEL (reference sequence). The junction had 15 bases not matched to a gene; V was cut back by 4 bases and J by 12 bases. The CDR3: CASSPYSGGTPRAQFF. The CDR3 region has the DNA TGTGCCAGCAGCCCCTATAGCGGGGGGACCCCCAGGGCGCAGTTCTTC.

The chain carries TRBV11-2 and TRBJ2-7; 8 nucleotides agree with TRBD1. The CDR3 is 12 amino acids. After removal of 5 bases from V and 9 bases from J, the junction contained 6 bases not matched to a gene. Looked up from germline, CDR1 is SGHAT and CDR2 is FQNNGV. The CDR3 DNA reads as TGTGCCAGCAGCCGGACAGGGTCTGTGCAGTACTTC. Translation gives CASSRTGSVQYF.

The chain uses TRBV15 and TRBJ1-2; a possible D gene is TRBD1 (5 bases). The ends were cut back, 7 bases at V and 3 bases at J, with 12 bases in the middle. The CDR3 length is 13 residues. Looked up from germline, CDR1 is LNHNV and CDR2 is YYDKDF (reference sequence). The CDR3 DNA follows: TGTGCCACCAACCAGCCGGGGGACTATGGCTACACCTTC. Amino acids: CATNQPGDYGYTF.

The CDR3 protein is CASSPSPNEDEQFF. The CDR3 DNA is TGCGCCAGCAGCCCTTCCCCCAACGAGGATGAGCAGTTCTTC. The gene calls are TRBV5-1 and TRBJ2-1; D is undetermined. Trimming left V 4 bases short and J 8 bases short, with 16 bases between. Germline CDR1 SGHRS, CDR2 YFSETQ. The CDR3 extends over 14 amino acids.

This chain connects TRBV2 to TRBJ2-5; 15 nucleotides agree with TRBD2. Germline-derived CDR1 and CDR2 are SNHLY and FYNNEI. Trimming cost V 6 bases and J 4 bases; bases outside gene matches: 6. This CDR3 spans 16 amino acids. The CDR3 region is CASSKGLAGGRETQYF. The CDR3 DNA reads TGTGCCAGCAGCAAGGGACTAGCGGGGGGAAGAGAGACCCAGTACTTC.

The rearrangement joins TRBV12-3 or TRBV12-4 to TRBJ1-2; D gene ambiguous. The CDR3 has 13 amino acids. The ends were cut back, 3 bases at V and 8 bases at J, with 13 bases in the middle. CDR3 sequence: CASSLTRADGYTF. CDR3 nucleotide sequence: TGTGCCAGCAGTTTGACCAGAGCGGACGGCTACACCTTC.

The gene calls are TRBV2 and TRBJ1-4; 8 bases fit TRBD1. The CDR3 length is 14 residues. CDR1 is SNHLY, CDR2 FYNNEI, per germline. The junction had 3 bases not matched to a gene; V was cut back by 3 bases and J by 6 bases. CDR3 nucleotides: TGTGCCAGCAGTGATAACAGGGGGGATGAAAAACTGTTTTTT. This encodes CASSDNRGDEKLFF.

The rearrangement joins TRBV27 to TRBJ2-1; 10 nucleotides agree with TRBD2. The CDR3 has 17 amino acids. Germline-derived CDR1 and CDR2 are MNHEY and SMNVEV (reference sequence). Trimming removed 2 bases from V and 5 bases from J; junction bases left unmatched: 9. The CDR3 here is CASSLGVAGGRHNEQFF. The CDR3 nucleotides are TGTGCCAGCAGTTTAGGGGTAGCGGGGGGCCGTCACAATGAGCAGTTCTTC.

The chain uses TRBV5-6 and TRBJ1-5; D is unresolved. The CDR3 is 14 residues long. Trimming removed 4 bases at V and 7 bases at J, with 15 bases between. Per germline, CDR1 SGHDT and CDR2 YYEEEE. CDR3 sequence reads: CASSADRGSQPQHF. The CDR3 DNA follows: TGTGCCAGCAGCGCCGATCGGGGATCCCAGCCCCAGCATTTT.

This clone has only a few counts. This chain connects TRBV28 to TRBJ1-1; TRBD1 aligns across 7 bases. The CDR3 runs 15 residues. Trimming cost V 5 bases and J 1 base; bases outside gene matches: 7. Germline CDR1 and CDR2: MDHEN and SYDVKM. CDR3 bases: TGTGCCAGCAGTGCCCGACAGGGCAGGAACACTGAAGCTTTCTTT. It encodes CASSARQGRNTEAFF.

This chain connects TRBV5-1 to TRBJ2-5, with TRBD2 matching 7 bases. In germline, CDR1 is SGHRS, CDR2 YFSETQ. This CDR3 region has 15 residues. V lost 9 bases to trimming and J lost 4 bases; unmatched junction nucleotides: 15. CDR3 region: CATHTGYRGGETQYF. CDR3 DNA sequence: TGCGCCACTCACACAGGTTACCGCGGGGGAGAGACCCAGTACTTC. Looking up the rest from reference TRBV5-1 and TRBJ2-5 gives the full variable domain: KAGVTQTPRYLIKTRGQQVTLSCSPISGHRSVSWYQQTPGQGLQFLFEYFSETQRNKGNFPGRFSGRQFSNSRSEMNVSTLELGDSALYLCATHTGYRGGETQYFGPGTRLLVL.

The chain carries TRBV30 and TRBJ1-4; no definite D call. V was shortened by 3 bases and J by 7 bases, with 12 bases between the two germline ends. Germline loops: CDR1 GTSNPN, CDR2 SVGIG (reference sequence). This CDR3 has 13 residues. As DNA, the CDR3 is TGTGCCTGGAGACCGGACGGGAGTGAAAAACTGTTTTTT. Protein: CAWRPDGSEKLFF.

This clone was counted once. The genes are TRBV28 and TRBJ1-5; TRBD1 is a possible D gene (6 bases). V lost 6 bases, J lost 3 bases, and 15 bases lay in between. Germline V gene data show CDR1 as MDHEN and CDR2 as SYDVKM. The CDR3 length is 15 residues. The CDR3 loop is CASSPSDRFNQPQHF. CDR3 DNA: TGTGCCAGCAGCCCTTCGGACAGATTCAATCAGCCCCAGCATTTT.

The chain couples TRBV7-2 to TRBJ2-7, with 9 bases that match TRBD2. The CDR3 is 15 residues long. Germline V gene data show CDR1 as SGHTA and CDR2 as FQGNSA. V shed 1 base, J shed 1 base, and the junction held 2 bases outside the gene matches. CDR3 residues: CASSLEAGGSYEQYF. CDR3 nucleotide sequence: TGTGCCAGCAGCTTAGAAGCGGGGGGTTCCTACGAGCAGTACTTC. Complete variable domain (other parts from reference TRBV7-2 and TRBJ2-7): GAGVSQSPSNKVTEKGKDVELRCDPISGHTALYWYRQSLGQGLEFLIYFQGNSAPDKSGLPSDRFSAERTGGSVSTLTIQRTQQEDSAVYLCASSLEAGGSYEQYFGPGTRLTVT.

V usage is TRBV20-1 and J usage is TRBJ1-1, with D unresolved. CDR1 and CDR2 (germline): DFQATT, SNEGSKA (reference sequence). V was trimmed by 6 bases and J by 1 base, leaving 3 bases between them. The CDR3 is 10 amino acids. The CDR3 here is CSAGNTEAFF. The CDR3 DNA is TGCAGTGCCGGGAACACTGAAGCTTTCTTT.

The chain links TRBV27 to TRBJ1-1, with TRBD1 matching 9 bases. J lost 4 bases, V lost 6 bases, and 3 bases had no gene match. CDR1 and CDR2 from the germline V gene are MNHEY and SMNVEV (reference sequence). The CDR3 runs 13 residues. This CDR3 is CASRQGAGTEAFF. The CDR3 DNA is TGTGCCAGCAGACAGGGGGCGGGCACTGAAGCTTTCTTT.

This sequence joins TRBV5-1 and TRBJ2-7; 8 positions match TRBD2. V gave up 0 bases and J gave up 0 bases; unmatched junction bases: 11. This CDR3 region has 18 residues. Germline V gene lookup returns CDR1 SGHRS and CDR2 YFSETQ. The CDR3 DNA follows: TGCGCCAGCAGCTTGGAAACTCATAGCGGGGTAAGCTCCTACGAGCAGTACTTC. Encoded protein: CASSLETHSGVSSYEQYF. The full variable domain, with the rest looked up from reference TRBV5-1 and TRBJ2-7, is KAGVTQTPRYLIKTRGQQVTLSCSPISGHRSVSWYQQTPGQGLQFLFEYFSETQRNKGNFPGRFSGRQFSNSRSEMNVSTLELGDSALYLCASSLETHSGVSSYEQYFGPGTRLTVT.

The chain is built from TRBV7-8 and TRBJ2-3; 14 bases are shared with TRBD2. Germline V lookup: CDR1 SGHVS, CDR2 FQNEAQ. V trimming: 3 bases; J trimming: 2 bases; junction bases outside the gene matches: 10. The CDR3 has 19 residues. Written as DNA, the CDR3 is TGTGCCAGCAGCTTGCGTGGACTAGCGGGGGGATGGGACACAGATACGCAGTATTTT. Translating gives CASSLRGLAGGWDTDTQYF.

V is TRBV5-1 and J is TRBJ2-1; 9 nucleotides agree with TRBD2. Germline CDR1 reads SGHRS; CDR2 reads YFSETQ. The CDR3 is 18 amino acids. V lost 0 bases, J lost 0 bases, and 7 bases stayed unmatched. The CDR3: CASSLASGGTTSYNEQFF. CDR3 sequence (DNA): TGCGCCAGCAGCTTGGCCAGCGGGGGGACGACCTCCTACAATGAGCAGTTCTTC.

The chain employs TRBV2 and TRBJ1-3; 9 bases line up with TRBD1. The junction had 7 bases not matched to a gene; V was cut back by 6 bases and J by 1 base. CDR1 SNHLY and CDR2 FYNNEI come from the germline V gene. The CDR3 contains 16 residues. The chain's CDR3 is CASRGGTGRSGNTIYF. CDR3 nucleotide sequence: TGTGCCAGCAGGGGGGGGACAGGGAGGTCTGGAAACACCATATATTTT.

The rearrangement joins TRBV30 to TRBJ1-5, with D maybe TRBD1 (5 bases). This CDR3 comprises 13 residues. Germline CDR1 reads GTSNPN; CDR2 reads SVGIG (reference sequence). V was clipped by 1 base and J by 5 bases, with 9 bases between them. As DNA, the CDR3 is TGTGCCTGGAGTGGACAGTCTGATCAGCCCCAGCATTTT. Amino acid sequence: CAWSGQSDQPQHF.

This chain joins TRBV6-5 and TRBJ1-2; 8 positions match TRBD1. J gave up 5 bases and V 6 bases, and 8 bases lay outside the gene matches. This CDR3 region has 14 residues. From germline, CDR1 is MNHEY and CDR2 SVGAGI. Here the CDR3 DNA reads TGTGCCAGCAGCCCCGGGACAGGAGGATATGGCTACACCTTC. Its protein product is CASSPGTGGYGYTF.

V gene TRBV3-1 (or the pseudogene TRBV3-2) combines with J gene TRBJ2-1; TRBD2 aligns across 10 bases. Germline trimming cut 1 base from V and 4 bases from J; bases unmatched to any gene: 4. The CDR3 consists of 16 residues. From germline, CDR1 is LGHDT and CDR2 YNNKEL (reference sequence). The CDR3 region is CASSQVERGGYNEQFF. DNA of the CDR3: TGTGCCAGCAGCCAAGTCGAGCGGGGGGGGTACAATGAGCAGTTCTTC.

This chain links TRBV15 with TRBJ1-3; D call uncertain. Per the germline V gene, CDR1 is LNHNV and CDR2 is YYDKDF (reference sequence). CDR3 length equals 13 residues. V was trimmed by 8 bases and J by 8 bases, leaving 16 bases between them. The CDR3 protein is CATQDGSGDTIYF. CDR3 sequence (DNA): TGTGCCACCCAAGACGGGAGTGGGGACACCATATATTTT.